In this sample, the clone carrying this T cell receptor beta chain turned up many times. Its specificity is not known. For repertoire sequencing, the TCR beta CDR3 regions were amplified from RNA transcripts. First-round RT-PCR relied on HTBI primers, and a second-round multiplex PCR came next. MiXCR, applied by TCRdb to the multiplex PCR reads, yields one record per CDR3 protein. This sample has about 390,000 distinct CDR3 sequences, with approximately 17% found just once. Trimming took 6 bases from V and 1 from J, leaving 16 bases between them. The CDR3 totals 15 residues. Germline CDR1 is MDHEN and CDR2 is SYDVKM. This specimen comes from a study of Graves' ophthalmopathy and Graves' hyperthyroidism. Study-wide findings and caveats: Clonotypes were expanded in thyroid at above 0.001 frequency, and most also appeared in blood.

Sequencing was carried out using peripheral blood. The source is an adult woman with stable Graves' hyperthyroidism. The V and J genes are TRBV28 and TRBJ2-7; D gene uncertain. The CDR3 region has the DNA TGTGCCAGCAGCCCCCCGGACCATGGGTCCTACGAGCAGTACTTC. Residues: CASSPPDHGSYEQYF.